Detailed here is one T cell receptor beta chain. The data originate from a study of blood T cell repertoires in COVID-19. Overall study context: T cells, B-cell-depleted T cells, or PBMCs provided the cDNA or gDNA that served as material.

Germline CDR1 reads SGHTA; CDR2 reads FQGNSA. V gave up 1 base and J gave up 4 bases, with 14 bases separating them. The CDR3 length is 16 residues. Original processing notes: Reference gene primers were amplified, and this amplification served to estimate nucleated cell counts. Clones were sequenced by immunoSEQ multiplex PCR, and TCRdb holds only the in-frame ones, with some missing. V and J calls plus clone size are reproduced from that table; the DNA served to infer D and trimming. The data hold roughly 290,000 clones, with 89% observed a single time. The source is a woman in her 40s who had recovered from COVID-19. The gene calls are TRBV7-2 and TRBJ1-5, with D possibly being TRBD1 (6 bases). The sequenced sample was PBMCs or T cells enriched from blood (not recorded which). Written as DNA, the CDR3 is TGTGCCAGCAGCTTAGAAGGGACAATTAAGAATCAGCCCCAGCATTTT. Its translation is CASSLEGTIKNQPQHF.